Below are 11 T cell receptor beta chains sequenced from a single sample in a study of shared clonotypes between healthy human individuals. Measured with immunoSEQ multiplex PCR; TCRdb has only the in-frame clones, and not every one. The sample consists of over 2,000,000 clones, 93% of them appearing once. Positive CCR7 selection of CD45RO-negative cells yielded the naive CD8 cells, and terminally differentiated effector memory CD45RA+ cells were excluded. Sequenced material: naive CD8+ T cells from PBMCs. The receptors come from a man between 18 and 35 years old in good health. Some clones in this sample may be carry-over from other donors' samples.

The chain has TRBV27 and TRBJ1-5; a possible D gene is TRBD1 (5 bases). This CDR3 comprises 16 residues. CDR1 is MNHEY, CDR2 SMNVEV, per germline (reference sequence). Trimming took off 0 bases at V and 11 bases at J, with 20 bases between the two ends. CDR3 DNA: TGTGCCAGCAGTTTATCCGGGGGGATTCCTATCATGGCCCAGCATTTT. It encodes CASSLSGGIPIMAQHF.

The rearrangement links TRBV9 to TRBJ2-1; TRBD2 might be the D (6 bases). The germline V gene has CDR1 SGDLS and CDR2 YYNGEE. There are 16 residues in the CDR3. Trimming removed 2 bases at V and 5 bases at J, with 17 bases between. This chain's CDR3 is CASSVHGGTMNNEQFF. CDR3 DNA: TGTGCCAGCAGCGTTCATGGAGGGACGATGAACAATGAGCAGTTCTTC.

V is TRBV28 and J is TRBJ2-6; D is perhaps TRBD1 (7 bases). Deletions cut 3 bases from V and 0 bases from J, with 18 bases between. This CDR3 is built from 19 residues. Germline lookup yields CDR1 MDHEN and CDR2 SYDVKM. The CDR3 DNA reads as TGTGCCAGCAGTTTCCTGTGGGGGGACAGCGCCTCTGGGGCCAACGTCCTGACTTTC. The encoded protein is CASSFLWGDSASGANVLTF.

This chain uses TRBV11-2 with TRBJ2-5; D is unresolved. With 5 bases removed from V and 7 bases from J, the gap between germline ends came to 11 bases. The CDR3 runs to 12 residues. Germline assignment: CDR1 SGHAT and CDR2 FQNNGV. CDR3 amino acids: CASSPRLGTQYF. The DNA of the CDR3 is TGTGCCAGCAGCCCCCGATTGGGGACCCAGTACTTC.

This chain uses TRBV9 with TRBJ2-5; 8 positions match TRBD1. The J segment lost 4 bases and the V segment lost 4 bases, leaving 9 bases of the junction unmatched. Per the germline V gene, CDR1 is SGDLS and CDR2 is YYNGEE. The CDR3 contains 15 residues. DNA of the CDR3: TGTGCCAGCAGCCCCGGACAGGGTGTGGGAGAGACCCAGTACTTC. It yields the protein CASSPGQGVGETQYF.

The table lists this clone with a few counts. The chain combines TRBV14 with TRBJ1-1, with 9 nucleotides matching TRBD1. Germline CDR1 reads SGHDN; CDR2 reads FVKESK. The CDR3 spans 16 residues. With 4 bases clipped from V and 2 bases from J, the junction kept 8 bases outside the gene matches. CDR3 nucleotides: TGTGCCAGCAGCCCCGGGACAGGGAGGGAAAACACTGAAGCTTTCTTT. Translated: CASSPGTGRENTEAFF.

The CDR3 nucleotides read TGTGCCAGCAGCGCCCTGGGTAGGGCAACTAATGAAAAACTGTTTTTT. Protein: CASSALGRATNEKLFF. The V gene is TRBV5-8, the J gene TRBJ1-4; D is unresolved. The CDR3 has 16 residues. The ends were cut back, 4 bases at V and 0 bases at J, with 13 bases in the middle. CDR1 is SGHTS and CDR2 is YDEGEE in the germline V gene.

The chain carries TRBV5-6 and TRBJ2-1; 11 bases map to TRBD1. CDR3 length: 15 amino acids. Germline V gene lookup returns CDR1 SGHDT and CDR2 YYEEEE. The ends lost 3 bases at V and 6 bases at J; junction bases unmatched: 5. For the CDR3, the DNA is TGTGCCAGCAGCTCGGCGGACAGGGGGCTCAATGAGCAGTTCTTC. Translation gives CASSSADRGLNEQFF.

V and J are TRBV5-1 and TRBJ2-7; D is unresolved. Germline V gene sequence: CDR1 SGHRS, CDR2 YFSETQ. This CDR3 region has 14 residues. Trimming pared 1 base from V and 0 bases from J, leaving 8 bases between. CDR3 sequence reads: CASSLYPGSYEQYF. CDR3 nucleotide sequence: TGCGCCAGCAGCTTGTATCCGGGCTCCTACGAGCAGTACTTC.

The chain joins TRBV6-5 to TRBJ2-7, with TRBD2 identical over 7 bases. With 8 bases clipped from V and 6 bases from J, the junction kept 10 bases outside the gene matches. The CDR3 extends over 13 amino acids. Germline CDR1 reads MNHEY; CDR2 reads SVGAGI. CDR3 residues: CASAGVRTSEQYF. The DNA of the CDR3 is TGTGCCAGCGCGGGCGTCAGGACTAGCGAGCAGTACTTC.

This sequence joins TRBV5-1 and TRBJ2-7; perhaps TRBD2 as D (5 bases). V was pared by 1 base and J by 4 bases, with 9 bases between. The germline gives CDR1 SGHRS, CDR2 YFSETQ. CDR3 length equals 13 residues. The CDR3 coding sequence is TGCGCCAGCAGCTTGAAAGGCGGGTACGAGCAGTACTTC. It codes for CASSLKGGYEQYF.